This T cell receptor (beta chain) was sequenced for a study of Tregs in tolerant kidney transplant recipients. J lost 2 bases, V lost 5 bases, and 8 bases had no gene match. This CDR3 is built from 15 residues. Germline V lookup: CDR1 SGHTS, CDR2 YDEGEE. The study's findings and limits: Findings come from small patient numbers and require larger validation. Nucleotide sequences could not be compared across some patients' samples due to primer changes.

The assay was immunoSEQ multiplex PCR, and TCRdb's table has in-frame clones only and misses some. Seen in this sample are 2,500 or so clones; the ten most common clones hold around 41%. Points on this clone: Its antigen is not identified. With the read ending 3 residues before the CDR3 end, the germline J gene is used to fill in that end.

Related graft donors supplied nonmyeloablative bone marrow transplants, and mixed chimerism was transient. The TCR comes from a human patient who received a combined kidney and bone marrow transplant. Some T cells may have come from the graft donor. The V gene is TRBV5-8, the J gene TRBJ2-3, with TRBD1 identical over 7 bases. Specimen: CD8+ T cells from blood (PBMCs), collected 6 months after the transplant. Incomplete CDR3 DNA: TGTGCCAGCAGTCAAGGGACAGACGACACAGATACG. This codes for CASSQGTDDTDT. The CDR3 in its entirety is CASSQGTDDTDTQYF.